This T cell receptor beta chain was sequenced for a study of OX40 agonist ivuxolimab in advanced cancers. Notes on the study in general: CD4+ and CD8+ T cells in blood underwent clonal expansion by week 6 at 0.1 to 3.0 mg/kg.

V was clipped by 5 bases and J by 4 bases; unmatched bases: 5. The V gene's germline CDR1 is MDHEN and CDR2 SYDVKM. The length of the CDR3 is 14 residues. TCRdb's copy holds only in-frame clones and misses some; the assay was immunoSEQ multiplex PCR. The profile shows 70,000 or so clones, about 90% of them singletons. This clone was observed once. Antigen: not known. The starting material was CD4+ or CD8+ T cells sorted from blood, obtained in a trial of the OX40 agonist ivuxolimab. This chain joins TRBV28 and TRBJ1-5; TRBD1 aligns across 7 bases. This TCR was sampled from an adult with an advanced solid tumor such as melanoma, head and neck, liver or kidney cancer. The CDR3 region has the DNA TGTGCCAGCAGTCCCCGGACAGGTAATCAGCCCCAGCATTTT. Amino acids: CASSPRTGNQPQHF.